Sequencing of this T cell receptor (beta chain) was carried out in a study of T cells in narcolepsy. Repertoires were generated with immunoSEQ multiplex PCR, while TCRdb's copy carries only in-frame clones and drops some. The sample lists 25,000 to 35,000 clones, 90% occurring once. V lost 7 bases to trimming and J lost 8 bases, with 26 bases between them. Germline V gives CDR1 SQVTM, CDR2 ANQGSEA. This CDR3 has 15 amino acids. This clone was seen more than once but under ten times. This chain links TRBV29-1 with TRBJ1-2; D unclear. Sequenced input: CD45RA- memory CD4+ T cells from PBMCs. The receptor was isolated from a human donor with narcolepsy. The CDR3 reads CSAAPHDRPGEGYTF. CDR3 DNA sequence: TGCAGCGCTGCACCCCACGATAGGCCGGGAGAGGGCTACACCTTC.